Below, 21 T cell receptor beta chains from the same sample are listed, as sequenced in a study of PD-L1 blockade in urothelial cancer. The protocol was immunoSEQ multiplex PCR, while the TCRdb copy is restricted to in-frame clones and leaves out a portion. The data contain tens of thousands of clones, over 80% of them singletons. Time point in this sample: pretreatment peripheral blood. The specimen was PBMCs, collected around atezolizumab (anti-PD-L1) treatment. The receptors stem from a woman in her seventies with urothelial cancer.

The J gene is TRBJ1-4, the V gene TRBV2; D is unclear. Germline V CDR1 and CDR2: SNHLY, FYNNEI. The germline V and J ends were trimmed by 7 bases and 5 bases, with 11 bases remaining between them. The CDR3 length is 13 residues. The CDR3 DNA follows: TGTGCCAGCAACGTCCTCGCGAATGAAAAACTGTTTTTT. Protein: CASNVLANEKLFF.

The table lists this clone with a count of one. The J gene is TRBJ2-5, the V gene TRBV7-9; tentative D call: TRBD1 (6 bases). The length of the CDR3 is 14 residues. The V end was cut by 4 bases, the J end by 0 bases, with 9 bases between. The germline V gene encodes CDR1 SEHNR and CDR2 FQNEAQ (reference sequence). For the CDR3, the DNA is TGTGCCAGCAGCTACCGGGACAACCAAGAGACCCAGTACTTC. Translation: CASSYRDNQETQYF. Using reference TRBV7-9 and TRBJ2-5 for the parts outside the CDR3, the full variable domain is DTGVSQNPRHKITKRGQNVTFRCDPISEHNRLYWYRQTLGQGPEFLTYFQNEAQLEKSRLLSDRFSAERPKGSFSTLEIQRTEQGDSAMYLCASSYRDNQETQYFGPGTRLLVL.

The rearrangement links TRBV9 to TRBJ2-2; TRBD1 aligns across 7 bases. The trim removed 2 bases at V and 0 bases at J, leaving 7 bases unmatched. Per the germline V gene, CDR1 is SGDLS and CDR2 is YYNGEE. There are 17 residues in the CDR3. In DNA, the CDR3 is TGTGCCAGCAGCGTCCACCGACAGGGATCGAACACCGGGGAGCTGTTTTTT. It yields the protein CASSVHRQGSNTGELFF.

This chain joins TRBV28 and TRBJ1-1, with 9 nucleotides matching TRBD1. Per the germline V gene, CDR1 is MDHEN and CDR2 is SYDVKM. The junction had 12 bases not matched to a gene; V was cut back by 2 bases and J by 5 bases. The CDR3 runs to 17 residues. CDR3 sequence: CASSLTRDRAVGTEAFF. CDR3 nucleotide sequence: TGTGCCAGCAGTTTAACAAGGGACAGGGCCGTGGGAACTGAAGCTTTCTTT.

V usage is TRBV7-9 and J usage is TRBJ2-1, with D possibly being TRBD2 (6 bases). CDR1 and CDR2 from the germline V gene are SEHNR and FQNEAQ (reference sequence). V was trimmed by 0 bases and J by 7 bases, leaving 25 bases between them. CDR3 length: 19 amino acids. The CDR3 DNA follows: TGTGCCAGCAGCTTAGCTCGGGGACCCGTGCACGGGGGAATTAATGAGCAGTTCTTC. Translation gives CASSLARGPVHGGINEQFF. The full variable domain, with the rest looked up from reference TRBV7-9 and TRBJ2-1, is DTGVSQNPRHKITKRGQNVTFRCDPISEHNRLYWYRQTLGQGPEFLTYFQNEAQLEKSRLLSDRFSAERPKGSFSTLEIQRTEQGDSAMYLCASSLARGPVHGGINEQFFGPGTRLTVL.

The V and J genes are TRBV4-2 and TRBJ2-1; 10 nucleotides match TRBD2. From germline, CDR1 is LGHNA and CDR2 YNFKEQ. This CDR3 spans 18 amino acids. The ends lost 0 bases at V and 5 bases at J; junction bases unmatched: 10. The CDR3 nucleotides read TGTGCCAGCAGCCAAGAATTGAGTAGCGGGAGGCTCCACAATGAGCAGTTCTTC. Protein product: CASSQELSSGRLHNEQFF.

The chain joins TRBV27 to TRBJ2-7; D may be TRBD1 (5 bases). Trimming cost V 5 bases and J 2 bases, with 13 bases left between them. The CDR3 is 14 residues long. Germline CDR1 MNHEY, CDR2 SMNVEV (reference sequence). The CDR3 here is CASSPDSTPYEQYF. CDR3 DNA: TGTGCCAGCAGTCCTGACAGTACTCCCTACGAGCAGTACTTC.

The rearrangement joins TRBV13 to TRBJ2-1; 12 bases are shared with TRBD2. Germline trimming cut 5 bases from V and 12 bases from J; bases unmatched to any gene: 2. CDR1 is PRHDT, CDR2 FYEKMQ, per germline (reference sequence). This CDR3 spans 12 amino acids. CDR3 sequence (DNA): TGTGCCAGCAGCCTAGCGGGAGGGACGCAGTTCTTC. The encoded protein is CASSLAGGTQFF.

Only one count was recorded for this clone. This chain connects TRBV23-1 to TRBJ2-7; 8 bases map to TRBD2. TRBV23-1 is assigned to the ORF class and has an uncertain function. V lost 1 base, J lost 2 bases, and 10 bases stayed unmatched. CDR3 length: 17 residues. The CDR3 DNA is TGCGCCAGCAGTCAATACCCCCGGGGGGGTAGGGCCTACGAGCAGTACTTC. Its protein is CASSQYPRGGRAYEQYF.

The V call is TRBV15, the J call TRBJ2-7; a possible D gene is TRBD1 (6 bases). From germline, CDR1 is LNHNV and CDR2 YYDKDF (reference sequence). This CDR3 has 14 residues. V was pared by 8 bases and J by 2 bases, with 16 bases between. CDR3 in amino acids: CATGRNRVTYEQYF. Written as DNA, the CDR3 is TGTGCCACCGGCCGGAACAGGGTCACCTACGAGCAGTACTTC.

The chain combines TRBV10-2 with TRBJ2-7; the D is unclear. Trimming took 5 bases from V and 3 from J, leaving 5 bases between them. Germline V lookup: CDR1 WSHSY, CDR2 SAAADI. The CDR3 has 11 amino acids. The CDR3, as DNA: TGCGCCAGCAGTCCCAACTACGAGCAGTACTTC. Protein sequence: CASSPNYEQYF.

As regards this clone: This same CDR3 is encoded by further DNA sequences in the sample. The genes are TRBV5-4 and TRBJ2-5; 7 nucleotides align to TRBD2. Germline V CDR1 and CDR2: SGHNT, YYREEE (reference sequence). This CDR3 is 13 amino acids long. Unmatched junction bases numbered 1, after V lost 0 bases and J lost 5 bases. The CDR3 sequence: CASSLGGGETQYF. The CDR3 coding sequence is TGTGCCAGCAGCTTGGGGGGAGGGGAGACCCAGTACTTC.

The chain is built from TRBV27 and TRBJ1-1; weak D call: TRBD1 (5 bases). The V end was cut by 5 bases, the J end by 1 base, with 14 bases between. The CDR3 contains 15 residues. Germline V gene lookup returns CDR1 MNHEY and CDR2 SMNVEV (reference sequence). The CDR3: CASSPPGGANTEAFF. The DNA for the CDR3 is TGTGCCAGCAGTCCCCCAGGAGGGGCGAACACTGAAGCTTTCTTT.

J is TRBJ1-2 and V is TRBV28; D is unresolved. Germline V CDR1 and CDR2: MDHEN, SYDVKM. V dropped 10 bases and J dropped 0 bases, with 9 bases sitting between them. The CDR3 length is 12 residues. The CDR3 nucleotides are TGTGCCACCAGGAGAGCTAACTATGGCTACACCTTC. Translation: CATRRANYGYTF.

The chain carries TRBV7-9 and TRBJ2-5; 14 nucleotides agree with TRBD2. The germline gives CDR1 SEHNR, CDR2 FQNEAQ (reference sequence). The J segment lost 4 bases and the V segment lost 5 bases, leaving 3 bases of the junction unmatched. The CDR3 has 15 amino acids. The CDR3 coding sequence is TGTGCCAGCAGCAAGGGACTAGCGGGAGTAGAGACCCAGTACTTC. This sequence encodes CASSKGLAGVETQYF.

The rearrangement joins TRBV9 to TRBJ2-7; 7 nucleotides match TRBD2. Trimming took 3 bases from V and 3 from J; bases not matched to a gene: 15. CDR1 and CDR2 from the germline V gene are SGDLS and YYNGEE. There are 17 residues in the CDR3. CDR3 protein: CASSADRMVAGLYEQYF. In nucleotides, the CDR3 is TGTGCCAGCAGCGCCGATCGTATGGTAGCGGGTCTCTACGAGCAGTACTTC.

The rearrangement joins TRBV29-1 to TRBJ1-1; 8 bases line up with TRBD1. This CDR3 region has 12 residues. Germline assignment: CDR1 SQVTM and CDR2 ANQGSEA. This CDR3 is CKRQGMNTEAFF. The CDR3 nucleotides are TGCAAACGACAGGGGATGAACACTGAAGCTTTCTTT. Full variable domain (missing parts from reference TRBV29-1 and TRBJ1-1): SAVISQKPSRDICQRGTSLTIQCQVDSQVTMMFWYRQQPGQSLTLIATANQGSEATYESGFVIDKFPISRPNLTFSTLTVSNMSPEDSSIYLCKRQGMNTEAFFGQGTRLTVV.

CDR3 sequence reads: CASSSPTGNSYEQYF. Here the CDR3 DNA reads TGTGCCAGCAGCTCCCCGACAGGGAACTCCTACGAGCAGTACTTC. The chain is built from TRBV5-6 and TRBJ2-7; 7 bases are a match to TRBD1. Germline V gene sequence: CDR1 SGHDT, CDR2 YYEEEE. Trimming removed 3 bases from V and 0 bases from J; junction bases left unmatched: 6. The CDR3 contains 15 residues.

The chain uses TRBV19 and TRBJ2-6; the D is unclear. Germline V gene sequence: CDR1 LNHDA, CDR2 SQIVND (reference sequence). V gave up 7 bases and J gave up 4 bases, with 11 bases separating them. CDR3 length: 14 amino acids. CDR3 region: CASTPHGGANVLTF. The DNA of the CDR3 is TGTGCCAGTACGCCCCACGGGGGGGCCAACGTCCTGACTTTC.

The CDR3: CASSLETGLDSNQPQHF. CDR3 nucleotides: TGTGCCAGCAGCTTAGAGACAGGACTCGATAGCAATCAGCCCCAGCATTTT. The chain employs TRBV7-8 and TRBJ1-5; perhaps TRBD1 as D (6 bases). Germline CDR1 SGHVS, CDR2 FQNEAQ. The CDR3 totals 17 residues. V was trimmed by 1 base and J by 0 bases, leaving 13 bases between them.

A single count supports this clone. The chain uses TRBV6-6 and TRBJ1-1; possible D gene TRBD1, 5 bases. CDR1 MNHNY and CDR2 SVGAGI come from the germline V gene (reference sequence). With 6 bases removed from V and 7 bases from J, the gap between germline ends came to 12 bases. This CDR3 spans 12 amino acids. CDR3 nucleotides: TGTGCCAGCAGCCGCGACAGCTTTGAAGCTTTCTTT. Translated, it gives CASSRDSFEAFF.